One and the same sample provided the 21 T cell receptor beta chains below, sequenced in a study of PD-1 blockade in classical Hodgkin lymphoma. Profiling relied on immunoSEQ multiplex PCR, and the TCRdb table lists in-frame clones only, not all of them. The top ten clones hold roughly 0.52% of a sample with 25,000 to 30,000 clones, roughly 80% of them seen once. Time point described: cycle 4 day 1 (C4D1), after six to seven weeks of nivolumab. Every patient relapsed after autologous stem cell transplantation, and brentuximab vedotin exposure varied. Using magnetic negative selection, the CD4+ T cells were separated out of thawed PBMCs. Sequencing used CD4+ T cells from blood, obtained before the fourth cycle of nivolumab. These receptors were taken from a human donor with classical Hodgkin lymphoma.

The genes are TRBV7-3 and TRBJ2-7; TRBD2 agrees at 9 bases. Trimming took 5 bases from V and 7 from J; bases not matched to a gene: 9. Germline CDR1 is SGHTA and CDR2 is FQGTGA. The CDR3 loop spans 14 amino acids. The CDR3 protein is CASSPGLAMGEQYF. CDR3 sequence (DNA): TGTGCCAGCAGCCCGGGACTAGCCATGGGTGAGCAGTACTTC.

V usage is TRBV6-6 and J usage is TRBJ2-5; no clear D. The J call may be wrong; the DNA end is better matched by TRBJ2-7. The CDR3 contains 12 residues. Germline CDR1 and CDR2: MNHNY and SVGAGI (reference sequence). Here the CDR3 reads CASRPTTYEQYF. CDR3 in DNA: TGTGCCAGCAGACCCACAACCTACGAGCAGTACTTC.

The CDR3 spells CATSSKGGREKLFF. CDR3 in DNA: TGTGCCACCAGCAGTAAAGGGGGAAGGGAAAAACTGTTTTTT. This chain connects TRBV15 to TRBJ1-4; D possibly corresponds to TRBD1 (6 bases). Trimming shortened V by 3 bases and J by 8 bases, and 13 bases separated the two germline ends. This CDR3 has 14 residues. CDR1 is LNHNV and CDR2 is YYDKDF in the germline V gene (reference sequence).

The chain has TRBV6-5 and TRBJ2-7; D is possibly TRBD2 (6 bases). The V end lost 4 bases, the J end lost 4 bases, and 14 bases lay between the germline ends. The CDR3 is 14 amino acids. Per the germline V gene, CDR1 is MNHEY and CDR2 is SVGAGI. CDR3 sequence: CASSSTGERYEQYF. In DNA, the CDR3 is TGTGCCAGCAGTTCCACGGGGGAGCGTTACGAGCAGTACTTC.

The chain joins TRBV10-3 to TRBJ1-1; D call uncertain. V lost 0 bases and J lost 4, with 6 bases in between. This CDR3 contains 13 residues. CDR1 and CDR2 from the germline V gene are ENHRY and SYGVKD. CDR3 protein: CAISESQITEAFF. The CDR3, as DNA: TGTGCCATCAGTGAGTCTCAGATCACTGAAGCTTTCTTT.

This chain links TRBV6-5 with TRBJ1-4, with 7 nucleotides matching TRBD1. From germline, CDR1 is MNHEY and CDR2 SVGAGI. This CDR3 has 16 amino acids. The trim removed 2 bases at V and 7 bases at J, leaving 10 bases unmatched. CDR3 protein: CASSYGTVRGGEKLFF. CDR3 sequence (DNA): TGTGCCAGCAGTTACGGGACAGTCCGCGGAGGTGAAAAACTGTTTTTT.

This clone was counted between two and nine times. The rearrangement joins TRBV27 to TRBJ1-2; D uncertain. V lost 5 bases to trimming and J lost 4 bases, with 8 bases between them. CDR3 length: 12 amino acids. Germline V gene sequence: CDR1 MNHEY, CDR2 SMNVEV (reference sequence). DNA for the CDR3: TGTGCCAGCAGTCCCGACACCTATGGCTACACCTTC. This codes for CASSPDTYGYTF.

This clone was detected only once. This rearrangement joins TRBV29-1 to TRBJ2-5, with 9 bases fitting TRBD1. Germline CDR1 SQVTM, CDR2 ANQGSEA. Trimming removed 6 bases from V and 6 bases from J; junction bases left unmatched: 5. The CDR3 has 12 amino acids. Here the CDR3 DNA reads TGCAGCGTGGGACAGGGTCTGCAGACCCAGTACTTC. Encoded protein: CSVGQGLQTQYF. The full variable domain, completed using reference TRBV29-1 and TRBJ2-5, is SAVISQKPSRDICQRGTSLTIQCQVDSQVTMMFWYRQQPGQSLTLIATANQGSEATYESGFVIDKFPISRPNLTFSTLTVSNMSPEDSSIYLCSVGQGLQTQYFGPGTRLLVL.

The chain has TRBV27 and TRBJ1-1, with D tentatively TRBD1 (5 bases). V shed 3 bases and J shed 5 bases, with 16 bases lying between them. CDR1 MNHEY and CDR2 SMNVEV come from the germline V gene (reference sequence). This CDR3 has 15 residues. The CDR3 nucleotides are TGTGCCAGCAGTTTGTATCCAGGGTGGTGGACTGAAGCTTTCTTT. Protein sequence: CASSLYPGWWTEAFF.

The V gene is TRBV7-2, the J gene TRBJ2-3; TRBD2 aligns across 7 bases. CDR1 and CDR2 (germline): SGHTA, FQGNSA. The CDR3 covers 15 residues. The ends lost 3 bases at V and 5 bases at J; junction bases unmatched: 8. CDR3 protein: CASSFKASGGDTQYF. CDR3 nucleotide sequence: TGTGCCAGCAGCTTTAAGGCTAGCGGTGGAGATACGCAGTATTTT.

This clone came up once. The rearrangement links TRBV19 to TRBJ2-1; 13 nucleotides agree with TRBD2. The CDR3 loop spans 15 amino acids. The V gene's germline CDR1 is LNHDA and CDR2 SQIVND (reference sequence). The V and J ends lost 3 bases and 5 bases, in that order; junction bases with no gene match: 1. CDR3 coding DNA: TGTGCCAGTAGTATTACTAGCGGGGGGGACAATGAGCAGTTCTTC. It translates to CASSITSGGDNEQFF.

J is TRBJ2-1 and V is TRBV27; possible D gene TRBD2, 5 bases. The length of the CDR3 is 15 residues. Germline CDR1 is MNHEY and CDR2 is SMNVEV (reference sequence). V was cut by 4 bases and J by 0 bases, with 10 bases left in between. The CDR3 nucleotides read TGTGCCAGCAGTTATGAGGGAGACTCCTACAATGAGCAGTTCTTC. This sequence encodes CASSYEGDSYNEQFF.

The chain uses TRBV18 and TRBJ2-7, with D possibly being TRBD2 (6 bases). Trimming took 0 bases from V and 2 from J, leaving 8 bases between them. The CDR3 has 14 residues. Germline V gene sequence: CDR1 KGHSH, CDR2 LQKENI. The chain's CDR3 is CASSPPWRAYEQYF. CDR3 sequence (DNA): TGTGCCAGCTCACCACCATGGAGGGCCTACGAGCAGTACTTC.

This chain connects TRBV28 to TRBJ1-3; weak D call: TRBD1 (5 bases). Deletions cut 3 bases from V and 0 bases from J, with 12 bases between. CDR3 length: 16 amino acids. Germline CDR1 reads MDHEN; CDR2 reads SYDVKM. This CDR3 is CASSLWDGSSGNTIYF. CDR3 DNA: TGTGCCAGCAGTTTGTGGGACGGCAGCTCTGGAAACACCATATATTTT.

The chain carries TRBV28 and TRBJ2-3, with 7 bases matching TRBD2. The germline V gene has CDR1 MDHEN and CDR2 SYDVKM. The CDR3 length is 16 residues. The junction had 12 bases not matched to a gene; V was cut back by 9 bases and J by 0 bases. CDR3 region: CASTTLADPSTDTQYF. The CDR3 DNA reads TGTGCCAGTACGACTCTAGCGGACCCTAGCACAGATACGCAGTATTTT.

The sample holds a few counts of this clone. V gene TRBV10-3 combines with J gene TRBJ1-5, with 8 positions matching TRBD1. The germline V gene encodes CDR1 ENHRY and CDR2 SYGVKD. The CDR3 is 15 amino acids. J gave up 8 bases and V 0 bases, and 6 bases lay outside the gene matches. CDR3: CAISESGQGVKPQHF. CDR3 nucleotides: TGTGCCATCAGTGAGTCTGGACAGGGAGTCAAGCCCCAGCATTTT.

The chain recombines TRBV2 with TRBJ2-4; D is undetermined. Trimming removed 5 bases at V and 1 base at J, with 6 bases between. Germline lookup yields CDR1 SNHLY and CDR2 FYNNEI. This CDR3 region has 13 residues. CDR3 coding DNA: TGTGCCAGCAGTTTGGGGGCCAAAAACATTCAGTACTTC. This gives the protein CASSLGAKNIQYF.

The chain recombines TRBV7-8 with TRBJ2-2, with 7 bases lining up with TRBD2. The V gene end was trimmed by 4 bases and the J gene end by 2 bases; junction bases not matched to a gene: 13. Germline CDR1 is SGHVS and CDR2 is FQNEAQ. There are 18 residues in the CDR3. DNA for the CDR3: TGTGCCAGCAGCTCCACCCAGCCGGGACTAATAAACACCGGGGAGCTGTTTTTT. Translating it yields CASSSTQPGLINTGELFF.

The rearrangement links TRBV7-9 to TRBJ1-1; 9 nucleotides line up with TRBD1. The CDR3 consists of 14 residues. V lost 5 bases, J lost 3 bases, and 4 bases stayed unmatched. The germline gives CDR1 SEHNR, CDR2 FQNEAQ (reference sequence). This CDR3 is CASSGQGRDTEAFF. CDR3 DNA sequence: TGTGCCAGCAGCGGACAGGGGAGGGACACTGAAGCTTTCTTT.

The rearrangement uses TRBV7-2 and TRBJ2-1, with unresolved D. The CDR3 consists of 12 residues. Germline CDR1 reads SGHTA; CDR2 reads FQGNSA. Between the trimmed V and J ends, which lost 4 bases and 9 bases, there was a span of 10 bases. This chain's CDR3 is CASSSIVTEQFF. CDR3 bases: TGTGCCAGCAGCTCCATAGTGACTGAGCAGTTCTTC.

CDR3 sequence (DNA): TGTGCCAGCTCACCCGGACTAGCGGGAGGCTACGAGCAGTACTTC. It translates to CASSPGLAGGYEQYF. The chain links TRBV18 to TRBJ2-7, with 14 bases that match TRBD2. The CDR3 totals 15 residues. CDR1 and CDR2 (germline): KGHSH, LQKENI. V lost 3 bases and J lost 3; bases outside the gene matches: 1.